A single sample gave rise to the 27 T cell receptor beta chains below, sequenced in a study of PD-L1 blockade in urothelial cancer. Here immunoSEQ multiplex PCR was the method, and the copy in TCRdb shows in-frame clones only, minus some. The sample contains 50,000 or so clones, around 82% of which appear only once. Time point: peripheral blood 6 weeks after treatment start. The sequencing used PBMCs, collected around atezolizumab (anti-PD-L1) treatment. These receptors were collected from a man in his forties or fifties with urothelial cancer.

Worth noting for this clone: Sequence at one end of the junction differs from germline and may be a read error. The chain links TRBV7-2 to TRBJ1-2; TRBD1 is a possible D gene (6 bases). Germline V lookup: CDR1 SGHTA, CDR2 FQGNSA. The CDR3 is made up of 16 amino acids. The CDR3 loop is CANSLEGTGFNYGYTF. The CDR3 DNA sequence: TGTGCCAACAGCTTAGAGGGTACAGGGTTCAACTATGGCTACACCTTC.

This chain uses TRBV29-1 with TRBJ2-1; 15 nucleotides match TRBD2. J lost 9 bases, V lost 8 bases, and 11 bases had no gene match. The CDR3 spans 15 residues. The germline CDR1 and CDR2 sequences are SQVTM and ANQGSEA. The CDR3 region is CSHTWTSGRAGEQFF. The CDR3 DNA reads as TGCAGCCACACTTGGACTAGCGGGAGGGCCGGTGAGCAGTTCTTC.

The chain has TRBV6-6 and TRBJ2-7; 7 bases line up with TRBD1. Unmatched junction bases numbered 11, after V lost 7 bases and J lost 5 bases. The germline CDR1 and CDR2 sequences are MNHNY and SVGAGI (reference sequence). CDR3 length: 14 residues. The CDR3 is CASNPDRVTDEQYF. In DNA form, the CDR3 reads TGTGCCAGCAACCCAGACAGGGTCACCGACGAGCAGTACTTC.

The chain recombines TRBV10-1 with TRBJ2-1; TRBD2 matches at 15 bases. Germline V gives CDR1 WNHNN, CDR2 SYGVQD (reference sequence). The CDR3 contains 15 residues. Trimming removed 3 bases from V and 10 bases from J; junction bases left unmatched: 4. CDR3 bases: TGCGCCAGCAGTGACGGACTAGCGGGAGGGTCGGAGCAGTTCTTC. Translated: CASSDGLAGGSEQFF.

The chain uses TRBV18 and TRBJ2-7; 9 nucleotides line up with TRBD2. Germline CDR1 and CDR2: KGHSH and LQKENI. Unmatched junction bases numbered 7, after V lost 1 base and J lost 6 bases. This CDR3 comprises 15 residues. The CDR3 bases are TGTGCCAGCTCACCACAGGGAGGGGGACTAGCCGAGCAGTACTTC. It is translated as CASSPQGGGLAEQYF.

The V call is TRBV27, the J call TRBJ2-1; D unclear. The CDR3 runs to 12 residues. From germline, CDR1 is MNHEY and CDR2 SMNVEV (reference sequence). Deletions cut 5 bases from V and 0 bases from J, with 2 bases between. CDR3 DNA: TGTGCCAGCAGTCACTCCTACAATGAGCAGTTCTTC. Amino acid sequence: CASSHSYNEQFF.

The chain recombines TRBV5-4 with TRBJ2-4, with D possibly being TRBD2 (6 bases). The CDR3 contains 13 residues. The ends were cut back, 2 bases at V and 5 bases at J, with 8 bases in the middle. CDR1 is SGHNT, CDR2 YYREEE, per germline (reference sequence). The CDR3: CASSFGTENIQYF. The CDR3 DNA reads TGTGCCAGCAGCTTTGGGACTGAAAACATTCAGTACTTC.

The CDR3 sequence: CASSHQTGFDYGYTF. CDR3 bases: TGCGCCAGCAGCCATCAAACAGGGTTCGACTATGGCTACACCTTC. V and J are TRBV5-1 and TRBJ1-2, with a tentative D call TRBD1 (6 bases). From germline, CDR1 is SGHRS and CDR2 YFSETQ. The V and J ends lost 4 bases and 3 bases respectively, with 16 bases between them. This CDR3 has 15 residues.

This clone was seen a few times. The gene calls are TRBV30 and TRBJ1-2, with D possibly matching TRBD1 (5 bases). With 4 bases removed from V and 1 base from J, the gap between germline ends came to 16 bases. This CDR3 comprises 15 residues. From germline, CDR1 is GTSNPN and CDR2 SVGIG (reference sequence). The CDR3 DNA reads as TGTGCCTGGATAGCCCCGGGGGTTTTTAACTATGGCTACACCTTC. The encoded protein is CAWIAPGVFNYGYTF.

CDR3 DNA: TGTGCCAGCAGTTTGGGGGGGGGAAGAGATGGCTACACCTTC. This codes for CASSLGGGRDGYTF. The chain combines TRBV27 with TRBJ1-2, with D possibly being TRBD1 (5 bases). This CDR3 is built from 14 residues. Germline V lookup: CDR1 MNHEY, CDR2 SMNVEV (reference sequence). The V and J ends lost 3 bases and 6 bases respectively, with 14 bases between them.

Concerning this clone itself: This CDR3 is also generated by other DNA sequences in the sample. V gene TRBV6-4 combines with J gene TRBJ2-3; TRBD2 agrees at 8 bases. CDR3 length: 15 amino acids. CDR1 MRHNA and CDR2 SNTAGT come from the germline V gene. The V segment lost 0 bases and the J segment 4 bases; nucleotides outside the gene matches: 3. The CDR3 spells CASSDSAGGPDTQYF. As DNA, the CDR3 is TGTGCCAGCAGTGACTCGGCGGGGGGACCAGATACGCAGTATTTT.

V is TRBV6-1 and J is TRBJ1-1; no firm D call. Germline V gene data show CDR1 as MNHNS and CDR2 as SASEGT. V was pared by 0 bases and J by 0 bases, with 11 bases between. CDR3 size: 16 residues. The CDR3 protein is CASSEAGRPMNTEAFF. Written as DNA, the CDR3 is TGTGCCAGCAGTGAAGCGGGCAGACCCATGAACACTGAAGCTTTCTTT.

The chain uses TRBV5-5 and TRBJ1-3; D is unresolved. Germline CDR1 SGHKS, CDR2 YYEKEE (reference sequence). CDR3 length equals 16 residues. Trimming left V 4 bases short and J 1 base short, with 15 bases between. As DNA, the CDR3 is TGTGCCAGCAGCGTAACTCCTGCAACGTCTGGAAACACCATATATTTT. It translates to CASSVTPATSGNTIYF.

The rearrangement uses TRBV6-4 and TRBJ2-3; D might be TRBD1 (5 bases). Germline CDR1 MRHNA, CDR2 SNTAGT. The CDR3 spans 13 residues. The V and J ends lost 7 bases and 5 bases respectively, with 13 bases between them. The CDR3 here is CASTLTAGDTQYF. CDR3 bases: TGTGCCAGCACCTTGACAGCAGGAGATACGCAGTATTTT.

The chain recombines TRBV7-9 with TRBJ2-1; D gene unclear. The V gene lost 0 bases and the J gene lost 4 bases, with 10 bases spanning the gap. Germline V CDR1 and CDR2: SEHNR, FQNEAQ (reference sequence). This CDR3 region has 15 residues. Written as DNA, the CDR3 is TGTGCCAGCAGCTTAGCCAGGAACCCATACAATGAGCAGTTCTTC. It codes for CASSLARNPYNEQFF.

V gene TRBV6-1 combines with J gene TRBJ2-1; 11 bases fit TRBD2. Losses at the gene ends were 4 bases for V and 12 bases for J; bases not matched to a gene: 8. This CDR3 spans 14 amino acids. Germline V lookup: CDR1 MNHNS, CDR2 SASEGT. This CDR3 reads CASSGTSGGMRQFF. CDR3 nucleotides: TGTGCCAGCAGTGGAACTAGCGGGGGCATGAGGCAGTTCTTC.

The CDR3 DNA follows: TGTGCCAGTAGTATGGCTAAGGGACAGGGCACCGATGAGCAGTTCTTC. This translates into CASSMAKGQGTDEQFF. The chain combines TRBV19 with TRBJ2-1; 9 positions agree with TRBD1. Germline values: CDR1 LNHDA, CDR2 SQIVND (reference sequence). The J segment lost 8 bases and the V segment lost 3 bases, leaving 11 bases of the junction unmatched. The CDR3 has 16 residues.

The gene calls are TRBV5-1 and TRBJ2-7; 9 bases agree with TRBD2. Trimming took 0 bases from V and 0 from J; bases not matched to a gene: 7. The CDR3 extends over 17 amino acids. Germline V gene data show CDR1 as SGHRS and CDR2 as YFSETQ. The CDR3 loop is CASSLVGGTSTSYEQYF. DNA of the CDR3: TGCGCCAGCAGCTTGGTGGGGGGGACTAGCACCTCCTACGAGCAGTACTTC. The complete variable domain, with remaining parts taken from reference TRBV5-1 and TRBJ2-7, reads KAGVTQTPRYLIKTRGQQVTLSCSPISGHRSVSWYQQTPGQGLQFLFEYFSETQRNKGNFPGRFSGRQFSNSRSEMNVSTLELGDSALYLCASSLVGGTSTSYEQYFGPGTRLTVT.

The chain is built from TRBV6-6 and TRBJ2-1; D possibly corresponds to TRBD1 (5 bases). CDR3 length equals 15 residues. Germline V gene lookup returns CDR1 MNHNY and CDR2 SVGAGI (reference sequence). The germline V and J ends were trimmed by 4 bases and 0 bases, with 10 bases remaining between them. The CDR3: CASSSGQSSYNEQFF. The CDR3 nucleotides read TGTGCCAGCAGTTCCGGACAAAGCTCCTACAATGAGCAGTTCTTC.

This chain joins TRBV11-2 and TRBJ1-4; D remains ambiguous. The CDR3 has 14 amino acids. Germline lookup yields CDR1 SGHAT and CDR2 FQNNGV. V was trimmed by 6 bases and J by 0 bases, leaving 8 bases between them. The chain's CDR3 is CASRKTTTNEKLFF. CDR3 in DNA: TGTGCCAGCAGGAAGACAACAACTAATGAAAAACTGTTTTTT. Based on the CDR3 plus reference TRBV11-2 and TRBJ1-4, the full variable domain is EAGVAQSPRYKIIEKRQSVAFWCNPISGHATLYWYQQILGQGPKLLIQFQNNGVVDDSQLPKDRFSAERLKGVDSTLKIQPAKLEDSAVYLCASRKTTTNEKLFFGSGTQLSVL.

The chain employs TRBV19 and TRBJ1-1; D unclear. Germline V gene data show CDR1 as LNHDA and CDR2 as SQIVND (reference sequence). The CDR3 runs 15 residues. The V gene lost 4 bases and the J gene lost 1 base, with 13 bases spanning the gap. Written as DNA, the CDR3 is TGTGCCAGTAGTACCCCTCGGGTGGGGAACACTGAAGCTTTCTTT. It yields the protein CASSTPRVGNTEAFF.

The V and J genes are TRBV7-2 and TRBJ2-7; 13 positions match TRBD2. The V gene's germline CDR1 is SGHTA and CDR2 FQGNSA. The V segment lost 3 bases and the J segment 3 bases; nucleotides outside the gene matches: 8. There are 17 residues in the CDR3. CDR3 loop: CASSLIRTSGRVYEQYF. In nucleotides, the CDR3 is TGTGCCAGCAGCTTGATCCGGACTAGCGGGAGAGTCTACGAGCAGTACTTC.

The V and J genes are TRBV30 and TRBJ2-7; 10 bases match TRBD1. The CDR3 is made up of 13 amino acids. Germline V gene sequence: CDR1 GTSNPN, CDR2 SVGIG (reference sequence). With V trimmed by 4 bases and J by 9 bases, 9 bases remained unmatched. The CDR3 nucleotides read TGTGCCTGGACGACAGGGGGCTTGAAGGGGCAGTACTTC. This codes for CAWTTGGLKGQYF.

J is TRBJ2-7 and V is TRBV13, with 7 bases aligning to TRBD2. This CDR3 has 14 residues. Germline V lookup: CDR1 PRHDT, CDR2 FYEKMQ (reference sequence). J lost 2 bases, V lost 5 bases, and 6 bases had no gene match. CDR3 nucleotide sequence: TGTGCCAGCAGCGGCCATGCGGGGGCCTACGAGCAGTACTTC. It codes for CASSGHAGAYEQYF.

This clone was counted once. The chain is built from TRBV19 and TRBJ1-1; TRBD1 aligns across 8 bases. This CDR3 comprises 17 residues. The trim removed 5 bases at V and 1 base at J, leaving 12 bases unmatched. Germline CDR1 reads LNHDA; CDR2 reads SQIVND (reference sequence). The CDR3 is CASSPRPTGTGNTEAFF. The CDR3 DNA sequence: TGTGCCAGTAGTCCAAGACCGACTGGGACAGGGAACACTGAAGCTTTCTTT. The full variable domain, with the rest looked up from reference TRBV19 and TRBJ1-1, is DGGITQSPKYLFRKEGQNVTLSCEQNLNHDAMYWYRQDPGQGLRLIYYSQIVNDFQKGDIAEGYSVSREKKESFPLTVTSAQKNPTAFYLCASSPRPTGTGNTEAFFGQGTRLTVV.

The rearrangement joins TRBV9 to TRBJ2-5; TRBD1 matches 8 bases. The trim removed 0 bases at V and 1 base at J, leaving 2 bases unmatched. This CDR3 has 15 residues. Per germline, CDR1 SGDLS and CDR2 YYNGEE. The chain's CDR3 is CASSVEDRVQETQYF. The CDR3 bases are TGTGCCAGCAGCGTAGAGGACAGGGTCCAAGAGACCCAGTACTTC.

V and J are TRBV6-5 and TRBJ2-5; a possible D gene is TRBD2 (6 bases). The CDR3 loop spans 14 amino acids. V was cut by 2 bases and J by 1 base, with 8 bases left in between. Germline V gene lookup returns CDR1 MNHEY and CDR2 SVGAGI. The CDR3 DNA follows: TGTGCCAGCAGTTACAGGGAGGCCCAAGAGACCCAGTACTTC. This codes for CASSYREAQETQYF.